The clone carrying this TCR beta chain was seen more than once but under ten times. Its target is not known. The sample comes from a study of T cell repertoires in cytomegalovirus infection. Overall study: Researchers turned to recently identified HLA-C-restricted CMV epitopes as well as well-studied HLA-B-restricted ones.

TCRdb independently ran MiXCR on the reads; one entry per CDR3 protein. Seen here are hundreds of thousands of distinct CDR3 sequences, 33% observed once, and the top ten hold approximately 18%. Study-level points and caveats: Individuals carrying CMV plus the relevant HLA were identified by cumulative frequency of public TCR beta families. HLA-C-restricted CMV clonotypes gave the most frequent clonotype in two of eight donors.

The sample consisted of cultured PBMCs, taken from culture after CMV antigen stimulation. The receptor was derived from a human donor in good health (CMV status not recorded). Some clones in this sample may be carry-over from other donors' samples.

The CDR3 is CSAILGEPDTQYF. The CDR3 DNA reads TGCAGTGCTATTCTGGGGGAGCCAGATACGCAGTATTTT. The chain is built from TRBV20-1 and TRBJ2-3; either TRBD1 or TRBD2 may fit D (5 bases each). This CDR3 has 13 residues. Looked up from germline, CDR1 is DFQATT and CDR2 is SNEGSKA (reference sequence). V was shortened by 4 bases and J by 4 bases, with 12 bases between the two germline ends.